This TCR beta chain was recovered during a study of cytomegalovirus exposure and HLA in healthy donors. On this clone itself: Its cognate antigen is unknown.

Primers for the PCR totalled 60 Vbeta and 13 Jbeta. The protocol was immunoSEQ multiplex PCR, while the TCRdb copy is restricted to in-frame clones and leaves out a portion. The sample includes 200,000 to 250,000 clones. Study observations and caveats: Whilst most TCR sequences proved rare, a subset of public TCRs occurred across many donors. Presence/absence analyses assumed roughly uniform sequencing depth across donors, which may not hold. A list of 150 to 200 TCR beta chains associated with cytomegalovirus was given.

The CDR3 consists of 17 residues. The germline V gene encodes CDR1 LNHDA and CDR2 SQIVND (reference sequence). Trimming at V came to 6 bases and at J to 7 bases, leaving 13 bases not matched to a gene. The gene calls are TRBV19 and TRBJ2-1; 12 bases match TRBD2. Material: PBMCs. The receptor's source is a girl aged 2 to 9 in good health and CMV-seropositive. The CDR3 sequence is CASRGQRWLAGGNEQFF. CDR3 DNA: TGTGCCAGTAGGGGGCAGCGGTGGCTAGCGGGAGGGAATGAGCAGTTCTTC.